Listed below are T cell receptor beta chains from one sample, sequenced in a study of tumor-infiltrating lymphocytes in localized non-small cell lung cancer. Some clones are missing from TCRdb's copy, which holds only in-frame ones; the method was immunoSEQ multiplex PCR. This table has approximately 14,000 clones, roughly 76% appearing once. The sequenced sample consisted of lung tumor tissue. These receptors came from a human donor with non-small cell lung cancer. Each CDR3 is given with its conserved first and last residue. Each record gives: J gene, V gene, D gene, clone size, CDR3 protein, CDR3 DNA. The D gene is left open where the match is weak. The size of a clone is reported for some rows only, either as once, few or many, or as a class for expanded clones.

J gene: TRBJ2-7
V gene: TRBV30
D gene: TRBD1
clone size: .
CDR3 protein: CAWKDRGYEQYF
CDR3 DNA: TGTGCCTGGAAAGACAGGGGCTACGAGCAGTACTTC

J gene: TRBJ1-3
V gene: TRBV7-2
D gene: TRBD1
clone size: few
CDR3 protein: CASSPSRGAGNTIYF
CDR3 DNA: TGTGCCAGCAGCCCAAGCAGGGGGGCTGGAAACACCATATATTTT

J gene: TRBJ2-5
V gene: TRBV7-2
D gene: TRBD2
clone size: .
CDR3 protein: CASSTGLAGSGETQYF
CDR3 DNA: TGTGCCAGCAGCACAGGACTAGCGGGATCCGGGGAGACCCAGTACTTC

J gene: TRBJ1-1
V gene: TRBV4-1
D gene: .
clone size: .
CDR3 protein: CASSQGQGFGTEAFF
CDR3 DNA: TGCGCCAGCAGCCAAGGTCAGGGTTTTGGGACTGAAGCTTTCTTT

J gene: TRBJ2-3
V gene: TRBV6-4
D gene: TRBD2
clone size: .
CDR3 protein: CASSDSRETDTQYF
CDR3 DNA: TGTGCCAGCAGTGACTCGCGGGAGACAGATACGCAGTATTTT

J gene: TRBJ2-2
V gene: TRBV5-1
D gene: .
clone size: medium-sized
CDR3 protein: CASSLGVNTGELFF
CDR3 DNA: TGCGCCAGCAGCTTGGGTGTGAACACCGGGGAGCTGTTTTTT

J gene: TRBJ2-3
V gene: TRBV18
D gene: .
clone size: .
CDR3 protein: CASSPDLQSTDTQYF
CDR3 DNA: TGTGCCAGCTCACCAGACTTGCAGTCCACAGATACGCAGTATTTT

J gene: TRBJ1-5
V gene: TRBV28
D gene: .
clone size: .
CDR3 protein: CASSLAQSNQPQHF
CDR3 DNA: TGTGCCAGCAGTTTAGCACAGAGCAATCAGCCCCAGCATTTT

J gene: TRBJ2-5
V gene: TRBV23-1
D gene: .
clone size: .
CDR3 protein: CASSHPTDKETQYF
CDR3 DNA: TGCGCCAGCAGTCACCCGACAGATAAAGAGACCCAGTACTTC

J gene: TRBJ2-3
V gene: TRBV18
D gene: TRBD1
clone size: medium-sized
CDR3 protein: CASSYTGVGDTQYF
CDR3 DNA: TGTGCCAGCTCATATACAGGGGTCGGTGATACGCAGTATTTT

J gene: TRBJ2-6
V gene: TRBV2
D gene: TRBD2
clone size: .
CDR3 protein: CASSGASGRYISSGANVLTF
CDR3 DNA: TGTGCCAGCAGTGGGGCTAGCGGGAGGTATATCAGTTCTGGGGCCAACGTCCTGACTTTC

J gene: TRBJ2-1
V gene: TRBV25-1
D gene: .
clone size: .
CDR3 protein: CASSEYTPRGEQFF
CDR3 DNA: TGTGCCAGCAGTGAATATACCCCGCGTGGGGAGCAGTTCTTC

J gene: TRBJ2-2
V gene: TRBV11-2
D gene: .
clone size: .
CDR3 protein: CASSRARSLGTGELFF
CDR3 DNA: TGTGCCAGCAGCAGGGCTAGGAGTCTGGGCACCGGGGAGCTGTTTTTT

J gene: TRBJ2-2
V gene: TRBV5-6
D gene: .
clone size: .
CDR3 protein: CASSTDMVGNTGELFF
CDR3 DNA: TGTGCCAGCAGCACCGACATGGTTGGGAACACCGGGGAGCTGTTTTTT

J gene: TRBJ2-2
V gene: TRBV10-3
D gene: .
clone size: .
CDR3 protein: CAITGMELAGELFF
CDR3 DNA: TGTGCCATCACAGGGATGGAGCTCGCCGGGGAGCTGTTTTTT

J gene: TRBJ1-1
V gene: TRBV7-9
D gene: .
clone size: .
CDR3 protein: CASNSPGGYTEAFF
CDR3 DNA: TGTGCCAGCAACTCACCGGGGGGGTACACTGAAGCTTTCTTT

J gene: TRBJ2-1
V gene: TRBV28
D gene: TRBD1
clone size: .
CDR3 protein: CASRPSGQGSNEQFF
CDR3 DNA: TGTGCCAGCAGACCCTCGGGACAGGGTTCCAATGAGCAGTTCTTC

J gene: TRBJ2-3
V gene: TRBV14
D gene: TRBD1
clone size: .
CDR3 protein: CASSQDFPGTGGSTDTQYF
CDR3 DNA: TGTGCCAGCAGCCAAGATTTCCCTGGGACAGGGGGAAGCACAGATACGCAGTATTTT

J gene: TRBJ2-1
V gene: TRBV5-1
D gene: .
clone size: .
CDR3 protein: CASSLWGSYNEQFF
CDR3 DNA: TGCGCCAGCAGCTTGTGGGGGTCCTACAATGAGCAGTTCTTC

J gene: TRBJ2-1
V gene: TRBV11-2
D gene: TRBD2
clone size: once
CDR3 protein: CASTPASGKYNEQFF
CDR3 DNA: TGTGCCAGCACCCCGGCTAGCGGTAAATACAATGAGCAGTTCTTC

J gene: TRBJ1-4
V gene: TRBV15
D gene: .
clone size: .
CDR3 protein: CATSGSSSAAEKLFF
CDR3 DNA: TGTGCCACCAGCGGATCTAGTTCCGCGGCCGAAAAACTGTTTTTT

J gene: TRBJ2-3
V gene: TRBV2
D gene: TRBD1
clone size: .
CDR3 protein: CASSPSTGGADTQYF
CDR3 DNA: TGTGCCAGCAGTCCCTCGACAGGGGGCGCAGATACGCAGTATTTT

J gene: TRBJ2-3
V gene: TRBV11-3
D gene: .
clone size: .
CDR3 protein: CASKRGGDTQYF
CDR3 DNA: TGTGCCAGCAAGAGGGGGGGAGATACGCAGTATTTT

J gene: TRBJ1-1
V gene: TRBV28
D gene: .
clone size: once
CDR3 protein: CASSPSKNTEAFF
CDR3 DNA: TGTGCCAGCAGTCCCTCGAAGAACACTGAAGCTTTCTTT

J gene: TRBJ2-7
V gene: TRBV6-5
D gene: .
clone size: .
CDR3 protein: CASSTRTEQYF
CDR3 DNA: TGTGCCAGCAGTACTCGTACCGAGCAGTACTTC

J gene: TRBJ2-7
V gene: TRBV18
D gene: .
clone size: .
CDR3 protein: CASSRSSYEQYF
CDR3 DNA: TGTGCCAGCTCGCGATCATCCTACGAGCAGTACTTC

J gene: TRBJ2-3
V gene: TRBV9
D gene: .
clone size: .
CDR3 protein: CASSPMDLDTQYF
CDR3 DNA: TGTGCCAGCAGCCCTATGGACCTGGATACGCAGTATTTT

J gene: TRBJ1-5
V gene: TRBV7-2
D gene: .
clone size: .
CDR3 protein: CASSPAGGGSQPQHF
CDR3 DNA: TGTGCCAGCAGCCCAGCGGGGGGGGGTAGTCAGCCCCAGCATTTT

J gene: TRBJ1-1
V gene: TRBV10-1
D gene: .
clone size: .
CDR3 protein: CASSEEQDTEAFF
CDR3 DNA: TGCGCCAGCAGTGAGGAACAGGATACTGAAGCTTTCTTT

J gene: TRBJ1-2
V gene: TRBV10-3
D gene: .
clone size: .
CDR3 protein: CAISETGSYGYTF
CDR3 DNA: TGTGCCATCAGTGAGACAGGGAGCTATGGCTACACCTTC

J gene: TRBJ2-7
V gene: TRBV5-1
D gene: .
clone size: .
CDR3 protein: CASSLTVTPLYEQYF
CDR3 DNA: TGCGCCAGCAGCTTGACAGTAACCCCCCTCTACGAGCAGTACTTC

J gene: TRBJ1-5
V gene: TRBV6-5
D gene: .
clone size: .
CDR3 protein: CASSQPGGNQPQHF
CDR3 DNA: TGTGCCAGCAGCCAACCAGGGGGCAATCAGCCCCAGCATTTT

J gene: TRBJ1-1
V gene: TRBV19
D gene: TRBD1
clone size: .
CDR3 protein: CASSIQRDSKAFF
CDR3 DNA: TGTGCCAGTAGTATACAAAGGGACAGCAAAGCTTTCTTT

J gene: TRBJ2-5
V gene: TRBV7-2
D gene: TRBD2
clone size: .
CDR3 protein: CASSLSPLAVPRGEQYF
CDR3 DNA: TGTGCCAGCAGCTTAAGTCCTTTAGCGGTACCCCGGGGGGAGCAGTACTTC

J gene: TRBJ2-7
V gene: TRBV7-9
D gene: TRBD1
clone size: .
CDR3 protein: CASSRTGGTYEQYF
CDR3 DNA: TGTGCCAGCAGCCGGACAGGGGGAACCTACGAGCAGTACTTC

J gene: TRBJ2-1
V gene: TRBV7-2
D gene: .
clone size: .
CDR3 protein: CASSGRLGAEQFF
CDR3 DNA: TGTGCCAGCAGCGGACGTCTAGGGGCTGAGCAGTTCTTC

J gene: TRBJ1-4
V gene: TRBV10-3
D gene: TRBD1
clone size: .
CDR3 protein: CAISDRQGKLFF
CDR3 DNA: TGTGCCATCAGTGACAGACAGGGAAAACTGTTTTTT

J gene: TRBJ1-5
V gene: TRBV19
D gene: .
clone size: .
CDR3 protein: CASSIVFNQPQHF
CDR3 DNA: TGTGCCAGTAGTATAGTATTCAATCAGCCCCAGCATTTT

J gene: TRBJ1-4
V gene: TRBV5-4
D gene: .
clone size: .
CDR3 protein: CASSPERGRTNEKLFF
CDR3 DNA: TGTGCCAGCAGCCCCGAACGTGGTAGGACTAATGAAAAACTGTTTTTT

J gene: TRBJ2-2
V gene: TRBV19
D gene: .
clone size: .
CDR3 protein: CASSRWAVGTTGELFF
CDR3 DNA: TGTGCCAGTAGCCGGTGGGCCGTAGGTACCACCGGGGAGCTGTTTTTT